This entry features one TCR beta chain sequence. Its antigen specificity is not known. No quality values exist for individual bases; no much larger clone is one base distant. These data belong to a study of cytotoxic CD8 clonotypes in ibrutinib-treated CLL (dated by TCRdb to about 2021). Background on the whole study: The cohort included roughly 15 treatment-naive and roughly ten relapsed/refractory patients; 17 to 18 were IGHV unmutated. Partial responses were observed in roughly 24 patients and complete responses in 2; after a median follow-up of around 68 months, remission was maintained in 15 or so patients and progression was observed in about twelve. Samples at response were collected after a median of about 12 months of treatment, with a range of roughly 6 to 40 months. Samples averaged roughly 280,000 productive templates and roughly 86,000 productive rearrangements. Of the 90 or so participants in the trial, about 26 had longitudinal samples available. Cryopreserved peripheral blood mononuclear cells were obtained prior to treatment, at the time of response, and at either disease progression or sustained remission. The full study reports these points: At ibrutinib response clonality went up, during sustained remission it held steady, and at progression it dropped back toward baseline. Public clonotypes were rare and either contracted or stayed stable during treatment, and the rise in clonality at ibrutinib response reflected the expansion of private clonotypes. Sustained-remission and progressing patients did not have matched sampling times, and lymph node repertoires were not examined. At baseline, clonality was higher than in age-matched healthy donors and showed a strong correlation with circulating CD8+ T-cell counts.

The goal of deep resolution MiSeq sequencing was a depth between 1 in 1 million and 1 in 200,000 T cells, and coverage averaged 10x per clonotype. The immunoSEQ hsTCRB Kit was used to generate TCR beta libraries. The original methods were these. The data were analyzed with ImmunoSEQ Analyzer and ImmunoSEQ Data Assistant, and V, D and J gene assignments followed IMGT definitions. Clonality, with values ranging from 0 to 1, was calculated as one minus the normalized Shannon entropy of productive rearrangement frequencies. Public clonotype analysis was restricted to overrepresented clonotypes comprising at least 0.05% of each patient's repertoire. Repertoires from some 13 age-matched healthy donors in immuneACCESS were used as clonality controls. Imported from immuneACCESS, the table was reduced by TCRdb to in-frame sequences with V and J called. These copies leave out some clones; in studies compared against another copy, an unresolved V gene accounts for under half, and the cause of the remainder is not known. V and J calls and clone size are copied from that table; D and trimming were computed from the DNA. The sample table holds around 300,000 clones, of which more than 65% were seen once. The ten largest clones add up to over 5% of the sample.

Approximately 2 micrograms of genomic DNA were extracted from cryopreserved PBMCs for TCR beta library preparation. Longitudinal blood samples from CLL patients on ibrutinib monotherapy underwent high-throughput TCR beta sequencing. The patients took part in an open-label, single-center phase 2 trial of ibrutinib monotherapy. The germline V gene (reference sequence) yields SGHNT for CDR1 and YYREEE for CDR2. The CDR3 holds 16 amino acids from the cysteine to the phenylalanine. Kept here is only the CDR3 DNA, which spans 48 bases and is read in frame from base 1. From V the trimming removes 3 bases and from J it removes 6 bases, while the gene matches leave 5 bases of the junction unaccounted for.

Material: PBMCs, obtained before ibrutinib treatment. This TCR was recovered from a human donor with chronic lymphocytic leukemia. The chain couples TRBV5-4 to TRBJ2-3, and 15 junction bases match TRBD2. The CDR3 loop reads CASSSGLAGGSDTQYF. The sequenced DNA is TGTGCCAGCAGCTCGGGACTAGCGGGAGGATCGGATACGCAGTATTTT. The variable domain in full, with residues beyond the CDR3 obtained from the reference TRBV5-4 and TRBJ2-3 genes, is ETGVTQSPTHLIKTRGQQVTLRCSSQSGHNTVSWYQQALGQGPQFIFQYYREEENGRGNFPPRFSGLQFPNYSSELNVNALELDDSALYLCASSSGLAGGSDTQYFGPGTRLTVL.